Listed below are T cell receptor beta chains from one sample, sequenced in a study of T cells after yellow fever vaccination. TCRdb called the 5' RACE reads again in MiXCR, with one record for every CDR3 protein. Among fewer than 650,000 distinct CDR3 sequences listed, about a fifth were seen once. Sequences were derived from PBMCs, sampled roughly 20 days after the first yellow fever vaccination. The source of these receptors is a man between 18 and 35 years old who received the YFV17D yellow fever vaccine. The CDR3 runs from the conserved cysteine through the conserved F or W. The order of the fields is D gene, CDR3 length, V gene, J gene, clone size, CDR3 protein, CDR3 DNA. A D gene is named only where the DNA matches it firmly. Clone size is not always given. Where it is, it says once, few, many or a class for expanded clones.

NA,11,TRBV6-5,TRBJ1-1,NA,CASSHGAEAFF,TGTGCCAGCAGTCACGGAGCTGAAGCTTTCTTT
NA,16,TRBV5-1,TRBJ2-3,few,CASSAGGTGETDTQYF,TGCGCCAGCAGCGCGGGAGGGACAGGGGAAACAGATACGCAGTATTTT
NA,15,TRBV3-1,TRBJ2-7,few,CASSQESVDSYEQYF,TGTGCCAGCAGCCAAGAGAGCGTTGATTCCTACGAGCAGTACTTC
NA,15,TRBV5-1,TRBJ2-7,few,CASSSGYGGHYEQYF,TGCGCCAGCAGCTCCGGATACGGGGGACACTACGAGCAGTACTTC
TRBD2,14,TRBV30,TRBJ2-3,NA,CASWERGSTDTQYF,TGTGCCTCCTGGGAGCGGGGTAGCACAGATACGCAGTATTTT
TRBD2,13,TRBV20-1,TRBJ2-7,NA,CSARGTSFVEQYF,TGCAGTGCTAGAGGGACTAGTTTTGTCGAGCAGTACTTC
NA,14,TRBV2,TRBJ1-5,few,CASSADSSNQPQHF,TGTGCCAGCAGTGCAGACAGCAGCAATCAGCCCCAGCATTTT
NA,16,TRBV4-2,TRBJ2-5,NA,CASSQDVSKYQETQYF,TGTGCCAGCAGCCAAGATGTCAGCAAGTACCAAGAGACCCAGTACTTC
NA,13,TRBV11-2,TRBJ2-1,NA,CASTLGSTNEQFF,TGTGCCAGCACCTTAGGTAGCACGAATGAGCAGTTCTTC
NA,14,TRBV4-3,TRBJ2-7,NA,CANDTPDSPYEQYF,TGCGCCAACGACACCCCCGACAGCCCCTACGAGCAGTACTTC
NA,14,TRBV12-3/TRBV12-4,TRBJ1-5,NA,CASSAQHSNQPQHF,TGTGCCAGCAGTGCCCAGCATAGCAATCAGCCCCAGCATTTT
NA,16,TRBV29-1,TRBJ2-1,NA,CSVEGSGGNSYNEQFF,TGCAGCGTTGAAGGGAGCGGCGGGAACTCCTACAATGAGCAGTTCTTC
NA,13,TRBV9,TRBJ2-7,NA,CASSVTGEYEQYF,TGTGCCAGCAGCGTAACTGGGGAATACGAGCAGTACTTC
NA,16,TRBV5-1,TRBJ1-1,NA,CASSLEAQGMNTEAFF,TGCGCCAGCAGCTTGGAGGCCCAAGGGATGAACACTGAAGCTTTCTTT
TRBD2,13,TRBV4-1,TRBJ2-1,NA,CASNSGGASEQFF,TGCGCCAGCAACTCCGGGGGGGCCTCTGAGCAGTTCTTC
NA,16,TRBV3-1,TRBJ2-1,NA,CASSPIEGRADNEQFF,TGTGCCAGCAGCCCAATCGAGGGCAGGGCAGACAATGAGCAGTTCTTC
NA,13,TRBV7-2,TRBJ2-1,many,CASSFDLYNEQFF,TGTGCCAGCAGCTTTGACCTCTACAATGAGCAGTTCTTC